This paragraph covers one T cell receptor beta chain sequence. It has no known antigen specificity. A read error may be the cause here, since a much bigger clone is one base away. Its CDR3 holds 13 amino acids, cysteine through phenylalanine. Kept here is only the CDR3 DNA, which spans 39 bases and is read in frame from base 1. As encoded in the germline V gene, CDR1 is LGHNA while CDR2 is YSLEER. V is pared back by 1 base and J by 13 bases, with 14 bases lying between the germline termini. This entry belongs to a study of blood T cells in healthy people across ages (dated by TCRdb to between 2015 and 2017). Broadly, across the study: Template switching captured roughly one uniquely barcoded TCR beta cDNA molecule per two T cells in model experiments. Age-related changes in TCR beta repertoire diversity were measured in the study by deep sequencing normalized with unique cDNA molecular identifiers. The donors were divided into four age groups: young (average around 16 years), middle-aged (about 40), aged (about 60) and long-lived (approximately 74). To avoid experimental bias, donors of different ages were randomly spread across the sequencing lanes. For two donors (one aged 18 to 30 and one aged 80 or older), the study analyzed two additional independent replicas of 1 million unique cDNA reads from the same blood draw.

Results the study describes overall, beyond this receptor: Donor CMV infection status was unknown, potentially confounding age-related changes in expanded clonotypes. Observed TCR beta diversity correlated strongly with the percentage of naive T cells measured by flow cytometry. Compared with the aged group, the long-lived group had more naive CD4+ T cells, fewer expanded clones and increased TCR diversity, suggesting age selection. As age increased, observed TCR beta diversity per million T cells dropped in a roughly linear way, and a significant reduction was already evident by age 40. Estimates of total diversity from one million sequenced T cells were regarded as lower bounds and underestimates. Because profiling used bulk unsorted PBMCs, naive and antigen-experienced compartments could not be compared conclusively.

The donors were some 36 Caucasian individuals from Russia, aged 6 to 90 years, who were systemically healthy. Each donor gave ten milliliters of peripheral blood, collected into EDTA-treated Vacutainer tubes. Ficoll-Paque density-gradient centrifugation was used to isolate PBMCs, with at least 7 million obtained per sample. Trizol reagent was used to extract total RNA from the PBMCs, yielding at least 5.5 micrograms per sample. The percentages of naive CD45RAhigh/CD27high T cells were determined by flow cytometry on a PBMC aliquot from every donor. Libraries were built with 5' RACE. The sequencer was an Illumina HiSeq 2500. A second PCR of about 6 to 11 cycles was performed with a sample-barcoded 5' primer and a J-beta primer mix. A template-switch 5' adaptor carrying 12 random nucleotides introduced a unique molecular identifier onto each TCR beta cDNA molecule. Each sample yielded at least 2.5 million CDR3-containing paired-end reads. First-strand cDNA was synthesized from all RNA with the Mint cDNA synthesis kit, primed by a TRBC-specific oligonucleotide. All cDNA was treated with uracil-DNA glycosylase and then went through a first 18-cycle PCR with the universal primers M1SS and BC2_uni_R. As for the original processing: For normalization, 1 million high-quality reads were randomly selected from each sample, with every read carrying a distinct molecular identifier. Instead of being binned into consensus sequences, reads with shared molecular identifiers were discarded. MiTCR, set to a Q25 quality threshold and the strictest error-elimination algorithm, was used for CDR3 identification, clonotype clustering and error correction. A nonparametric unseen species model with Euler transformation was used to estimate a lower bound on total TCR beta diversity. Using fastp trimming at Q25 and MiXCR clonotype assembly, TCRdb reanalyzed the public sequencing data and kept in-frame beta chains. Every distinct CDR3 protein forms one entry, paired with its most common genes and DNA. Here the V and J calls rest on TCRdb's processing, not on the authors' analysis. A total of some 1.5 million distinct CDR3 sequences appear in this sample, approximately 42% of them only once. The ten biggest clones cover about 4.1% of the sample.

Source material: blood. The rearrangement combines TRBV4-3 with TRBJ2-1; a confident D gene designation cannot be given. This receptor was identified in a woman aged 18-35 years in good health. The nucleotides read TGCGCCAGCAGCCAAGGCAGGAAAGAGACCCAGTTCTTC. This sequence encodes CASSQGRKETQFF.